Listed below are T cell receptor beta chains from one sample, sequenced in a study of CD8 T cells in ankylosing spondylitis. TCRdb re-called the 5' RACE reads with MiXCR, one entry per CDR3 protein. The profile shows 500,000 to 650,000 distinct CDR3 sequences, about 5.2% of them singletons. Sequenced input: blood, either unsorted or a sorted T cell fraction (not recorded which). Every receptor here comes from a male donor with ankylosing spondylitis. CDR3s include the opening cysteine and the closing phenylalanine or tryptophan. D genes are given only for firm matches. A clone size is listed for some rows: how often the clone was seen (once, few, many), or a class if it is expanded.

CDR3 | DNA | J | V | D | size
CAIRTGQTYEQYF | TGTGCCATCAGAACGGGACAGACCTACGAGCAGTACTTC | TRBJ2-7 | TRBV10-3 | TRBD1 | many
CAISLGQGTDTQYF | TGTGCCATCAGCCTAGGACAGGGAACAGATACGCAGTATTTT | TRBJ2-3 | TRBV10-3 | TRBD1 | many
CASSLVGTGGNIQYF | TGTGCCAGCAGCTTGGTGGGGACAGGGGGAAACATTCAGTACTTC | TRBJ2-4 | TRBV5-6 | TRBD1 | many
CASSRTGTRNTGELFF | TGTGCCAGCAGCCGAACCGGGACTAGGAACACCGGGGAGCTGTTTTTT | TRBJ2-2 | TRBV27 | TRBD2 | few
CASSWGGHGYTF | TGTGCCAGCAGCTGGGGGGGCCATGGCTACACCTTC | TRBJ1-2 | TRBV21-1 | . | many
CSANRGVYNEQFF | TGCAGTGCTAACAGGGGGGTTTACAATGAGCAGTTCTTC | TRBJ2-1 | TRBV20-1 | TRBD1 | many
CASSARQGDYGYTF | TGCGCCAGCAGCGCCCGACAGGGAGACTATGGCTACACCTTC | TRBJ1-2 | TRBV5-1 | TRBD1 | many
CAIRRETQYF | TGTGCCATCAGGAGGGAGACCCAGTACTTC | TRBJ2-5 | TRBV10-3 | . | many
CASSFRDQPQHF | TGTGCCAGCAGCTTCAGGGATCAGCCCCAGCATTTT | TRBJ1-5 | TRBV7-9 | . | many
CSATSGLYQETQYF | TGCAGTGCTACTAGCGGGCTGTACCAAGAGACCCAGTACTTC | TRBJ2-5 | TRBV20-1 | TRBD2 | many
CATSDRDNYNEQFF | TGTGCCACCAGTGACCGGGACAACTACAATGAGCAGTTCTTC | TRBJ2-1 | TRBV24-1 | . | many
CSASPRGGAGSADTQYF | TGCAGTGCTAGCCCTCGAGGGGGCGCTGGGAGCGCAGATACGCAGTATTTT | TRBJ2-3 | TRBV20-1 | TRBD1 | .
CASSLAISGRPDTQYF | TGCGCCAGCAGCTTGGCCATTAGCGGGAGACCAGATACGCAGTATTTT | TRBJ2-3 | TRBV5-1 | TRBD2 | many
CASSRGTGSNSPLHF | TGTGCCAGCAGCCGAGGGACAGGGAGTAATTCACCCCTCCACTTT | TRBJ1-6 | TRBV12-3/TRBV12-4 | TRBD1 | many
CASSRPDRISGGYTF | TGCGCCAGCAGCCGACCGGACAGGATCTCAGGTGGCTACACCTTC | TRBJ1-2 | TRBV4-1 | TRBD1 | many
CASSPRDRGGQMTGELFF | TGTGCCAGCAGCCCCCGGGACAGGGGGGGGCAAATGACCGGGGAGCTGTTTTTT | TRBJ2-2 | TRBV3-1 | TRBD1 | .
CASSGQLTDTQYF | TGTGCCAGCAGTGGACAGCTCACAGATACGCAGTATTTT | TRBJ2-3 | TRBV6-2/TRBV6-3 | . | many
CASSFGVTTDTQYF | TGCGCCAGCAGCTTTGGCGTCACGACAGATACGCAGTATTTT | TRBJ2-3 | TRBV5-1 | . | many
CASSNPGGARTTEAFF | TGTGCCAGCAGCAATCCGGGGGGGGCTCGGACCACTGAAGCTTTCTTT | TRBJ1-1 | TRBV7-6 | . | .
CASRFFGELFF | TGCGCCAGCAGGTTTTTTGGGGAGCTGTTTTTT | TRBJ2-2 | TRBV5-1 | . | many
CASSLGRGSTEAFF | TGCGCCAGCAGCTTGGGACGGGGGAGCACTGAAGCTTTCTTT | TRBJ1-1 | TRBV5-1 | . | .
CAMTTSSSYEQYF | TGTGCCATGACGACATCCTCCTCCTACGAGCAGTACTTC | TRBJ2-7 | TRBV7-9 | . | many
CSVGYRDIGYTF | TGCAGCGTGGGGTACAGGGATATTGGCTACACCTTC | TRBJ1-2 | TRBV29-1 | . | many
CATRLAGNQPQHF | TGTGCCACCAGGTTGGCGGGCAATCAGCCCCAGCATTTT | TRBJ1-5 | TRBV15 | . | many
CASARGVNEAFF | TGTGCTAGTGCCCGAGGCGTGAACGAAGCTTTCTTT | TRBJ1-1 | TRBV12-5 | . | many
CASSFRDRGPGELFF | TGTGCCAGCAGCTTCCGGGACAGGGGTCCAGGGGAGCTGTTTTTT | TRBJ2-2 | TRBV7-3 | TRBD1 | many
CASSSGRAGNSPLHF | TGTGCCAGCAGTTCCGGCAGGGCGGGGAATTCACCCCTCCACTTT | TRBJ1-6 | TRBV28 | . | many
CATSRDELSVTDEKLFF | TGTGCCACCAGCAGAGATGAATTATCGGTGACCGATGAAAAACTGTTTTTT | TRBJ1-4 | TRBV15 | . | many
CSAPTTGAYEQYF | TGCAGTGCACCGACGACAGGAGCCTACGAGCAGTACTTC | TRBJ2-7 | TRBV20-1 | . | many
CASSLAYGSGHYEQYF | TGCGCCAGCAGCTTGGCCTATGGTAGCGGACACTACGAGCAGTACTTC | TRBJ2-7 | TRBV5-1 | . | few
CASSRLLQTTDTQYF | TGCGCCAGCAGCCGCCTTTTACAGACCACAGATACGCAGTATTTT | TRBJ2-3 | TRBV4-3 | . | .
CIPRAFGGYTF | TGCATCCCCAGGGCCTTCGGTGGCTACACCTTC | TRBJ1-2 | TRBV20-1 | . | .
CASSQERDGYYSPLHF | TGCGCCAGCAGCCAAGAGAGGGACGGTTATTATTCACCCCTCCACTTT | TRBJ1-6 | TRBV4-3 | . | many
CASSSRQGTLYSNQPQHF | TGTGCCAGCAGCTCCCGACAGGGGACCCTCTATAGCAATCAGCCCCAGCATTTT | TRBJ1-5 | TRBV12-3/TRBV12-4 | TRBD1 | many
CASSLMAGDYEQYF | TGTGCCAGCAGCCTAATGGCAGGGGACTACGAGCAGTACTTC | TRBJ2-7 | TRBV21-1 | . | many
CASSQDWTYGYTF | TGTGCCAGCAGCCAAGATTGGACCTATGGCTACACCTTC | TRBJ1-2 | TRBV4-2 | . | many
CASSLDKTQYF | TGTGCCAGCAGCTTGGATAAGACCCAGTACTTC | TRBJ2-5 | TRBV5-6 | . | .
CASSQEGTGGFYGYTF | TGCGCCAGCAGCCAAGAGGGGACAGGGGGTTTCTATGGCTACACCTTC | TRBJ1-2 | TRBV4-3 | TRBD1 | many
CASRVPLPYEQYF | TGTGCCAGCAGGGTTCCACTCCCCTACGAGCAGTACTTC | TRBJ2-7 | TRBV7-2 | . | many
CASSHQEWNSPLHF | TGTGCCAGCAGTCATCAGGAGTGGAATTCACCCCTCCACTTT | TRBJ1-6 | TRBV6-2/TRBV6-3 | . | many
CASSPDRLNTEAFF | TGTGCCAGCAGTCCCGACAGGCTGAACACTGAAGCTTTCTTT | TRBJ1-1 | TRBV12-3/TRBV12-4 | . | many
CASRGRGSSYNSPLHF | TGTGCCAGCCGCGGGCGAGGTAGCAGTTATAATTCACCCCTCCACTTT | TRBJ1-6 | TRBV6-1 | . | many
CASSSPGRSPGIRETQYF | TGTGCCAGCAGCTCCCCGGGGAGGAGCCCTGGTATTCGAGAGACCCAGTACTTC | TRBJ2-5 | TRBV11-2 | . | .
CAAQSDKETQYF | TGTGCCGCGCAATCGGATAAAGAGACCCAGTACTTC | TRBJ2-5 | TRBV28 | . | many
CASSYSASRIYGYTF | TGTGCCAGCAGTTACTCAGCCTCAAGAATCTATGGCTACACCTTC | TRBJ1-2 | TRBV6-5 | . | .
CASSFETTGELFF | TGTGCCAGCAGCTTTGAGACCACCGGGGAGCTGTTTTTT | TRBJ2-2 | TRBV7-2 | . | many
CASSQEEWGAVEAFF | TGTGCCAGCAGCCAAGAAGAGTGGGGGGCTGTTGAAGCTTTCTTT | TRBJ1-1 | TRBV14 | . | few
CASSLIFRASGGDLFFF | TGTGCCAGCAGCTTAATATTCCGGGCTAGCGGGGGTGACCTCTTTTTCTTC | TRBJ2-1 | TRBV7-8 | TRBD2 | many
CASTDRDSSGQPQHF | TGTGCCAGCACCGATCGAGACAGTTCGGGTCAGCCCCAGCATTTT | TRBJ1-5 | TRBV5-6 | . | .
CASSHRDNYGYTF | TGTGCCAGCAGCCACAGGGATAACTATGGCTACACCTTC | TRBJ1-2 | TRBV3-1 | . | few
CSVVPAPLTDTQYF | TGCAGCGTTGTCCCAGCACCGCTCACAGATACGCAGTATTTT | TRBJ2-3 | TRBV29-1 | . | many
CSVPIRGVWGYTF | TGCAGCGTCCCCATACGGGGAGTGTGGGGCTACACCTTC | TRBJ1-2 | TRBV29-1 | . | few
CASSQPGQGKETQYF | TGCGCCAGCAGCCAACCGGGACAAGGAAAAGAGACCCAGTACTTC | TRBJ2-5 | TRBV4-3 | . | few
CGRASGKDPGELFF | TGTGGGAGGGCTAGCGGGAAAGATCCCGGGGAGCTGTTTTTT | TRBJ2-2 | TRBV20-1 | TRBD2 | many
CASSNGGQGENSPLHF | TGTGCCAGCAGCAACGGGGGACAGGGTGAAAATTCACCCCTCCACTTT | TRBJ1-6 | TRBV28 | TRBD1 | many
CASSFSRGDTEAFF | TGCGCCAGCAGCTTTAGTAGGGGTGACACTGAAGCTTTCTTT | TRBJ1-1 | TRBV5-1 | . | few
CASSFRSRDIYNEQYF | TGCGCCAGCAGCTTTCGATCACGGGACATTTATAACGAGCAGTACTTC | TRBJ2-7 | TRBV5-1 | . | .
CSARPTGIGTTEAFF | TGCAGTGCTAGGCCGACAGGGATCGGCACCACTGAAGCTTTCTTT | TRBJ1-1 | TRBV20-1 | TRBD1 | many